This TCR beta chain comes out of a study of blood T cells in healthy people across ages. Regarding the study as a whole: TCR beta diversity, measured per million T cells, fell in a roughly linear way with age. Fewer expanded clones and more diversity marked long-lived versus aged donors. When one million T cells were used, diversity estimates were thought to be underestimates.

Primed by a sample-barcoded 5' primer and a J-beta primer mix, a second PCR proceeded for about 6 to 11 cycles. In TCRdb, the 5' RACE reads were re-called with MiXCR into one record per CDR3 protein. This table holds 660,000 or so distinct CDR3 sequences, about 54% found once. In this sample, this clonotype turned up a few times. Its antigen is as yet unknown. The V end lost 6 bases, the J end lost 4 bases, and 14 bases lay between the germline ends. The CDR3 has 14 amino acids. The chain is built from TRBV12-3 or TRBV12-4 and TRBJ2-3; possible D gene TRBD1, 8 bases. Sequenced sample: blood. The receptor was derived from a man between 60 and 75 years old in good health. The CDR3 spells CASSRQGRADTQYF. The CDR3 nucleotides read TGTGCCAGCAGCAGACAGGGGAGGGCAGATACGCAGTATTTT.